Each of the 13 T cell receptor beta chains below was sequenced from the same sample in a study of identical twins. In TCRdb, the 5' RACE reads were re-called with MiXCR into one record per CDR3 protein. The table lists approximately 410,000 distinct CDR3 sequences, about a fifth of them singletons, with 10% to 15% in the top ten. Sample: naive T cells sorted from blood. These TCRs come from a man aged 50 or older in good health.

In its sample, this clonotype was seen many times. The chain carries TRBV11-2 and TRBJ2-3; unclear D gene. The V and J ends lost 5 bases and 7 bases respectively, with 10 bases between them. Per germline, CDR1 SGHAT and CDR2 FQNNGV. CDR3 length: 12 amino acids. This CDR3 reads CASSHDEYTQYF. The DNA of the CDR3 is TGTGCCAGCAGCCACGACGAGTATACGCAGTATTTT. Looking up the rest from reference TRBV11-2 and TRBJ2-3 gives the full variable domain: EAGVAQSPRYKIIEKRQSVAFWCNPISGHATLYWYQQILGQGPKLLIQFQNNGVVDDSQLPKDRFSAERLKGVDSTLKIQPAKLEDSAVYLCASSHDEYTQYFGPGTRLTVL.

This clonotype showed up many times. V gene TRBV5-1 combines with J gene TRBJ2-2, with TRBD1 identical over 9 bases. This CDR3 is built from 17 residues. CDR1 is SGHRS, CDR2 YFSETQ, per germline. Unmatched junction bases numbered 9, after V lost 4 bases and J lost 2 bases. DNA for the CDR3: TGCGCCAGCAGCGCGGTGGCGGGACAGGGAAACACCGGGGAGCTGTTTTTT. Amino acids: CASSAVAGQGNTGELFF.

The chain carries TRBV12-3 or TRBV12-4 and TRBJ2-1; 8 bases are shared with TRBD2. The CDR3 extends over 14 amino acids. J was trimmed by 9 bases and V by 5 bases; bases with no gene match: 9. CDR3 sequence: CASSESGSSSEQFF. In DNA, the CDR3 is TGTGCCAGCAGTGAAAGCGGGAGTTCCAGTGAGCAGTTCTTC.

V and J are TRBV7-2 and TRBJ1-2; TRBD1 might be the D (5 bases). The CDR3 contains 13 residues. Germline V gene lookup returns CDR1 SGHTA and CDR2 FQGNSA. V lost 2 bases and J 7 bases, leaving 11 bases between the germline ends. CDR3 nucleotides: TGTGCCAGCAGCTTATCGGCAGGGCTTGGCTACACCTTC. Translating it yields CASSLSAGLGYTF.

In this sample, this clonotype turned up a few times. The CDR3 protein is CSAAGTNHNEQFF. DNA of the CDR3: TGCAGTGCTGCCGGGACTAACCACAATGAGCAGTTCTTC. The V and J genes are TRBV20-1 and TRBJ2-1, with TRBD2 matching over 7 bases. The CDR3 consists of 13 residues. The germline V gene encodes CDR1 DFQATT and CDR2 SNEGSKA (reference sequence). Unmatched junction bases numbered 6, after V lost 5 bases and J lost 5 bases.

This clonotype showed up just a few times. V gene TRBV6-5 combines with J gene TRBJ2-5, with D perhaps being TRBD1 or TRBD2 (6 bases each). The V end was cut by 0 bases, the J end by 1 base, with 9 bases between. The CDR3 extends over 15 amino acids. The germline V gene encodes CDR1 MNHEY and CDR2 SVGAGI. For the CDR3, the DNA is TGTGCCAGCAGTTACTCCGGGGGCGGCCAAGAGACCCAGTACTTC. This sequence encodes CASSYSGGGQETQYF.

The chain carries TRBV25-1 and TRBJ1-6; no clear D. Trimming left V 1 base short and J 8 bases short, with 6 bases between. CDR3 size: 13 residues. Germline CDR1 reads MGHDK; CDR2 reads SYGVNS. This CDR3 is CASSELRDSPLHF. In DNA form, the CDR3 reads TGTGCCAGCAGTGAATTAAGGGATTCACCCCTCCACTTT.

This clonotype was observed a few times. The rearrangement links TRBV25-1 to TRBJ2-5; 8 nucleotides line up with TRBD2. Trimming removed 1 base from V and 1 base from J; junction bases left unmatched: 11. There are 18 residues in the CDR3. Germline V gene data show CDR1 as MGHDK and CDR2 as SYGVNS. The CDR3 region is CASSESPRTSLGQETQYF. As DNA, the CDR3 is TGTGCCAGCAGTGAATCCCCACGGACTAGCCTCGGCCAAGAGACCCAGTACTTC.

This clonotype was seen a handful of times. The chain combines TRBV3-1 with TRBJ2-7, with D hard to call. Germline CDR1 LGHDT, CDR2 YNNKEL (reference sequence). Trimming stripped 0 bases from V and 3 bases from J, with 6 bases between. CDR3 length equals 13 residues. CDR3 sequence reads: CASSQDNRYEQYF. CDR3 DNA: TGTGCCAGCAGCCAAGATAACCGCTACGAGCAGTACTTC.

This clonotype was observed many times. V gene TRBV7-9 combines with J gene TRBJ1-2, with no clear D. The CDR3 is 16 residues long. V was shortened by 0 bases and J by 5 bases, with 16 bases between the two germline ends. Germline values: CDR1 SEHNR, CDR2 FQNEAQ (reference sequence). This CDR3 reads CASSLAGDLTSYGYTF. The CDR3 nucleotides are TGTGCCAGCAGCTTAGCCGGCGACCTTACCTCTTATGGCTACACCTTC.

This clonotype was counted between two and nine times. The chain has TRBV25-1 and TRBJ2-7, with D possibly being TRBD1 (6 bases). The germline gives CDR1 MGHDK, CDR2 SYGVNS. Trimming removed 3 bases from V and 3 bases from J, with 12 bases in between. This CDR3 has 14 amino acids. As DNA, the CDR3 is TGTGCCAGCAGTGATCCCGGGACAAGCTACGAGCAGTACTTC. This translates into CASSDPGTSYEQYF.

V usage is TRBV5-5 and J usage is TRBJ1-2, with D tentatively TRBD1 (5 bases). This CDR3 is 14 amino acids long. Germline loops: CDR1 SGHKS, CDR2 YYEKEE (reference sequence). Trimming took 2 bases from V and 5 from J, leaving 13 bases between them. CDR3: CASSLGGEIYGYTF. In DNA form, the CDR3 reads TGTGCCAGCAGCTTAGGAGGGGAGATATATGGCTACACCTTC.

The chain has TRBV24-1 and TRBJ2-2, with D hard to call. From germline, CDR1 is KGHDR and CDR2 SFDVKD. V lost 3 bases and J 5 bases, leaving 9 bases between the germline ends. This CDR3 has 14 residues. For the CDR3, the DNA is TGTGCCACCAGTGATCCCCCTCCGACCGGGGAGCTGTTTTTT. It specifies CATSDPPPTGELFF.